Presented here are 10 T cell receptor beta chains from one specimen sequenced in a study of OX40 agonist ivuxolimab in advanced cancers. Receptor amplification or capture employed the immunoSEQ multiplex PCR assay. Here the immuneACCESS table is served through TCRdb, limited to in-frame sequences with V and J called. Missing clones are a known gap in these copies; in checked studies unresolved V genes cover under half, and the rest lacks a known reason. The sample table shows about 45,000 clones, and over 65% are seen once. The top ten clones comprise 15% of the sample. The sample here was CD4+ or CD8+ T cells sorted from blood, taken in a trial of the OX40 agonist ivuxolimab. The receptors shown here come from an adult with an advanced solid tumor such as melanoma, head and neck, liver or kidney cancer.

This clone was counted only a few times. The rearrangement uses TRBV4-1 and TRBJ2-1; 7 nucleotides align to TRBD1. The CDR3 loop spans 11 amino acids. Germline trimming cut 4 bases from V and 15 bases from J; bases unmatched to any gene: 6. The germline CDR1 and CDR2 sequences are MGHRA and YSYEKL. Here the CDR3 reads CASSPGQFTFF. The CDR3 nucleotides read TGCGCCAGCAGCCCGGGACAGTTTACGTTCTTC.

CDR3 DNA sequence: TGCGCCAGCAGCCCCCCTACCGGGCTAGTGCAGTTCTTC. This codes for CASSPPTGLVQFF. V gene TRBV4-3 combines with J gene TRBJ2-1; no reliable D call. Germline V gene lookup returns CDR1 LGHNA and CDR2 YSLEER. Trimming shortened V by 4 bases and J by 12 bases, and 16 bases separated the two germline ends. The CDR3 runs 13 residues.

The chain couples TRBV5-4 to TRBJ2-7, with TRBD2 as a possible D gene (5 bases). The CDR3 sequence is 11 residues long. V lost 0 bases to trimming and J lost 9 bases, with 7 bases between them. Looked up from germline, CDR1 is SGHNT and CDR2 is YYREEE (reference sequence). The CDR3 loop reads CASSLGGGQYF. In DNA form, the CDR3 reads TGTGCCAGCAGCTTGGGTGGAGGGCAGTACTTC.

The gene calls are TRBV6-5 and TRBJ1-2; 7 nucleotides align to TRBD1. Looked up from germline, CDR1 is MNHEY and CDR2 is SVGAGI. The CDR3 extends over 13 amino acids. The ends lost 2 bases at V and 5 bases at J; junction bases unmatched: 2. CDR3: CASSYPGGYGYTF. The CDR3 DNA sequence: TGTGCCAGCAGTTACCCAGGGGGTTATGGCTACACCTTC.

This chain connects TRBV21-1 to TRBJ1-1. TRBV21-1 is a known pseudogene. CDR3 size: 16 residues. Written as DNA, the CDR3 is TGTGCCAGCAGAAATGTCCTAGCTACACATCGCACTGAAGCTTTCTTT. This codes for CASRNVLATHRTEAFF.

The chain recombines TRBV28 with TRBJ1-2; D might be TRBD1 (6 bases). Germline assignment: CDR1 MDHEN and CDR2 SYDVKM. V lost 2 bases to trimming and J lost 3 bases, with 10 bases between them. The CDR3 loop spans 14 amino acids. The CDR3 DNA sequence: TGTGCCAGCAGTTTAGTGGGGGCGGACTATGGCTACACCTTC. Amino acids: CASSLVGADYGYTF.

CDR3: CASSGGTSGRGADTQYF. In DNA form, the CDR3 reads TGCGCCAGCAGCGGAGGGACTAGCGGGAGGGGGGCAGATACGCAGTATTTT. V is TRBV5-1 and J is TRBJ2-3, with 16 bases identical to TRBD2. This CDR3 is 17 amino acids long. The trim removed 4 bases at V and 4 bases at J, leaving 6 bases unmatched. From germline, CDR1 is SGHRS and CDR2 YFSETQ.

The chain couples TRBV6-5 to TRBJ1-1; unclear D gene. The length of the CDR3 is 13 residues. V lost 5 bases to trimming and J lost 3 bases, with 10 bases between them. From germline, CDR1 is MNHEY and CDR2 SVGAGI. This CDR3 reads CASSPRLYTEAFF. The CDR3 region has the DNA TGTGCCAGCAGTCCCAGGCTATACACTGAAGCTTTCTTT.

The chain recombines TRBV7-9 with TRBJ2-2; no reliable D call. CDR1 is SEHNR, CDR2 FQNEAQ, per germline (reference sequence). CDR3 length: 14 amino acids. Trimming left V 4 bases short and J 4 bases short, with 10 bases between. The CDR3 region has the DNA TGTGCCAGCAGCTACGGCCAACTCACCGGGGAGCTGTTTTTT. Protein sequence: CASSYGQLTGELFF.

V is TRBV5-1 and J is TRBJ2-2; D call uncertain. The V end lost 0 bases, the J end lost 3 bases, and 12 bases lay between the germline ends. The germline V gene has CDR1 SGHRS and CDR2 YFSETQ. This CDR3 contains 16 residues. CDR3 nucleotide sequence: TGCGCCAGCAGCTTGGACAGCGATGTGTACACCGGGGAGCTGTTTTTT. Translating it yields CASSLDSDVYTGELFF.